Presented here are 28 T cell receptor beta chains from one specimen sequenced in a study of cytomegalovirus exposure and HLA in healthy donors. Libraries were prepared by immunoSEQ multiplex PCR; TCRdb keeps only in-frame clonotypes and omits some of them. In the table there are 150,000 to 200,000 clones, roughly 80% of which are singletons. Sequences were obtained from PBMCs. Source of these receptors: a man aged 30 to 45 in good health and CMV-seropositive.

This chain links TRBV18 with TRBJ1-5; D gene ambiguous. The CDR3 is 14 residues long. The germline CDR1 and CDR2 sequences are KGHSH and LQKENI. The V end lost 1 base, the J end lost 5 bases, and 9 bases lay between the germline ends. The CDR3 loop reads CASSPQREDQPQHF. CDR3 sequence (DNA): TGTGCCAGCTCACCACAACGGGAGGATCAGCCCCAGCATTTT. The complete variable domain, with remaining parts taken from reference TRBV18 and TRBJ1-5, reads NAGVMQNPRHLVRRRGQEARLRCSPMKGHSHVYWYRQLPEEGLKFMVYLQKENIIDESGMPKERFSAEFPKEGPSILRIQQVVRGDSAAYFCASSPQREDQPQHFGDGTRLSIL.

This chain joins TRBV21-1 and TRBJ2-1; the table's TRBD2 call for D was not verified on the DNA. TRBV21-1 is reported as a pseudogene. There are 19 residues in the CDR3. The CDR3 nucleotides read TGTGCCAGCAGCACTCGGACTAGCGGGGGGGATAGCTCCTACAATGAGCAGTTCTTC. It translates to CASSTRTSGGDSSYNEQFF.

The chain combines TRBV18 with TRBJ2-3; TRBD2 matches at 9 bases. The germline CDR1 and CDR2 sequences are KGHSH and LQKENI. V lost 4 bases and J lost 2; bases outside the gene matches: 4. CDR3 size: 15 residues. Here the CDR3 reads CASSRSSGDTDTQYF. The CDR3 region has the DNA TGTGCCAGCTCACGTTCTAGCGGGGACACAGATACGCAGTATTTT.

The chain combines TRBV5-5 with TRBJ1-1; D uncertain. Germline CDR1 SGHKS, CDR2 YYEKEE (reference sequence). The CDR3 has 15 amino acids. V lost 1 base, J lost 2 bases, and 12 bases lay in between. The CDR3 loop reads CASSLRAGINTEAFF. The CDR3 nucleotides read TGTGCCAGCAGCTTGCGTGCAGGAATAAACACTGAAGCTTTCTTT.

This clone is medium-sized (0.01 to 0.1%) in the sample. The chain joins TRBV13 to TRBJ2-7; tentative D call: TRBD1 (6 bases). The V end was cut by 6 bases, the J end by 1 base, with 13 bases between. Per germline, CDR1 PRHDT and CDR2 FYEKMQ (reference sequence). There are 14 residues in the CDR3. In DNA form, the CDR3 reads TGTGCCAGCAGGGCTAAAGGGGGATCCTACGAGCAGTACTTC. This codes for CASRAKGGSYEQYF.

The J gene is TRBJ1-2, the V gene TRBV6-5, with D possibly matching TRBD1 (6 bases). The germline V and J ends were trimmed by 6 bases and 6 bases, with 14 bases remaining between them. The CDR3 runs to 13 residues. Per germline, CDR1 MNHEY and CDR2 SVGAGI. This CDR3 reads CASRSQGLDGYTF. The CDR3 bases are TGTGCCAGCAGATCCCAGGGGTTGGATGGCTACACCTTC.

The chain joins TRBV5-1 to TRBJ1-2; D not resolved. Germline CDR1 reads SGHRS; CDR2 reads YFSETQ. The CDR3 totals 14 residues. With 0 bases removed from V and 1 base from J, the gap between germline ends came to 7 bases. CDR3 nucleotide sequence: TGCGCCAGCAGCTTGGGTGGGAGTAACTATGGCTACACCTTC. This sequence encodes CASSLGGSNYGYTF.

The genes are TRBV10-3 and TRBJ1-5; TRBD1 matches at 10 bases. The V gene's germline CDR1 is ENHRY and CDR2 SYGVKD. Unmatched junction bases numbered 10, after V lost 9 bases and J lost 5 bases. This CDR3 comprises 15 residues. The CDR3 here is CAIRRTGGLDQPQHF. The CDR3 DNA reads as TGTGCCATTAGAAGGACAGGGGGTTTGGATCAGCCCCAGCATTTT.

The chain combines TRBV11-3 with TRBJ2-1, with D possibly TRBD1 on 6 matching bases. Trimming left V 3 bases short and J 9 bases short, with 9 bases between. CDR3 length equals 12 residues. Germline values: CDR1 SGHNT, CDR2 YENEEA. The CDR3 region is CASSLTGGEQFF. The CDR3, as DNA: TGTGCCAGCAGCTTGACAGGCGGTGAGCAGTTCTTC.

The CDR3 nucleotides are TGTGCCAGCAGCGTAGGTTTAGCGGGGGGGGCAAACCTTATAGATACGCAGTATTTT. Translated: CASSVGLAGGANLIDTQYF. This sequence joins TRBV9 and TRBJ2-3; 11 nucleotides agree with TRBD2. The CDR3 spans 19 residues. In germline, CDR1 is SGDLS, CDR2 YYNGEE. V lost 0 bases, J lost 5 bases, and 14 bases stayed unmatched.

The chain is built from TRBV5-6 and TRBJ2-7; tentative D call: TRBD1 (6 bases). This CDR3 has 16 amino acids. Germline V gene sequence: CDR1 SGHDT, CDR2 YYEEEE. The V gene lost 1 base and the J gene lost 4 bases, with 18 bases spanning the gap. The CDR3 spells CASSLLVDRNMYEQYF. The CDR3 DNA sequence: TGTGCCAGCAGCTTGTTGGTGGACAGAAATATGTACGAGCAGTACTTC.

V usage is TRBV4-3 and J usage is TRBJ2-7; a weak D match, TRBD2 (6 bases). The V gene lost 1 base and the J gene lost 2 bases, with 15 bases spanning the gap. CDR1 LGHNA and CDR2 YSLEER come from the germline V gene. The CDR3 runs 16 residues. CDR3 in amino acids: CASSQALGLRPYEQYF. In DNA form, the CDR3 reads TGCGCCAGCAGCCAAGCGCTAGGACTAAGGCCCTACGAGCAGTACTTC.

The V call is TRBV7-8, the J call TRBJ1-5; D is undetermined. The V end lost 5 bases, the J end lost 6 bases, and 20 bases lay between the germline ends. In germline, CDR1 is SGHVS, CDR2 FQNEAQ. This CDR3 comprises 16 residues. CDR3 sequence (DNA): TGTGCCAGCAGCCCACCGTTCGTCTCTGGGAGTCAGCCCCAGCATTTT. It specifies CASSPPFVSGSQPQHF.

This CDR3 reads CASSVDHRADTQYF. CDR3 bases: TGTGCCAGCAGCGTGGACCACAGGGCAGATACGCAGTATTTT. V is TRBV9 and J is TRBJ2-3; TRBD1 might be the D (6 bases). Per germline, CDR1 SGDLS and CDR2 YYNGEE. CDR3 length: 14 residues. V lost 2 bases to trimming and J lost 4 bases, with 11 bases between them.

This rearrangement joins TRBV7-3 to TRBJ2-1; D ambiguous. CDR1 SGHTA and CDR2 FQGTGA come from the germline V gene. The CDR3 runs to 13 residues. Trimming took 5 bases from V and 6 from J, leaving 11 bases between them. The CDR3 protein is CASSHRQTNEQFF. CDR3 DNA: TGTGCCAGCAGCCATCGACAAACCAATGAGCAGTTCTTC.

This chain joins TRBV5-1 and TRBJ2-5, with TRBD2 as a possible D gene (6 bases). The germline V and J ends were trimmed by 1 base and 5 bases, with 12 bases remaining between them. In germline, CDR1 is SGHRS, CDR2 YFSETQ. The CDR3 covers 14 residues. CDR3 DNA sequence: TGCGCCAGCAGCTTGATGGGGGGAAGGGAGACCCAGTACTTC. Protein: CASSLMGGRETQYF.

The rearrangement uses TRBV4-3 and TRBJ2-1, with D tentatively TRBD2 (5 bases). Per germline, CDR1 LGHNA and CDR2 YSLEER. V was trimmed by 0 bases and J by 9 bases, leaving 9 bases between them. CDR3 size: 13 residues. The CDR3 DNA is TGCGCCAGCAGCCAAGATCGGGATGTTGAGCAGTTCTTC. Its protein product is CASSQDRDVEQFF.

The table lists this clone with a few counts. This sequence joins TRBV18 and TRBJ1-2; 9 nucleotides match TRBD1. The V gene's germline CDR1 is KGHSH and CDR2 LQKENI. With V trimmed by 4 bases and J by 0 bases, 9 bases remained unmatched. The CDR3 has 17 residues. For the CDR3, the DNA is TGTGCCAGCTCACAACGGACAGGGGAATGGTCTAACTATGGCTACACCTTC. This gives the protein CASSQRTGEWSNYGYTF.

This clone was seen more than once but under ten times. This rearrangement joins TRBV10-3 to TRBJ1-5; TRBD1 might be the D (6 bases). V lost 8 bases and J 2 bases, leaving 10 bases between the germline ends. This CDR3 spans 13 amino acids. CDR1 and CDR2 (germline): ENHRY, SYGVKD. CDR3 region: CAIRDTGNQPQHF. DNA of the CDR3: TGTGCCATCCGGGACACGGGCAATCAGCCCCAGCATTTT.

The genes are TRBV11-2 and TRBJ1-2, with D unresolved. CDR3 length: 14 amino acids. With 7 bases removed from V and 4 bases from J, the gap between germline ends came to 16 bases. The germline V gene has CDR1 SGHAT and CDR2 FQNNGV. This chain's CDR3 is CASNRPGFSYGYTF. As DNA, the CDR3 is TGTGCCAGCAATCGGCCGGGGTTCTCCTATGGCTACACCTTC.

The CDR3 region has the DNA TGTGCCAGCAGCTTACCCACGGACAGGAGGAACACTGAAGCTTTCTTT. Its protein is CASSLPTDRRNTEAFF. The V gene is TRBV7-8, the J gene TRBJ1-1; 7 bases map to TRBD1. CDR3 length: 16 amino acids. V was clipped by 2 bases and J by 1 base; unmatched bases: 7. Germline V lookup: CDR1 SGHVS, CDR2 FQNEAQ.

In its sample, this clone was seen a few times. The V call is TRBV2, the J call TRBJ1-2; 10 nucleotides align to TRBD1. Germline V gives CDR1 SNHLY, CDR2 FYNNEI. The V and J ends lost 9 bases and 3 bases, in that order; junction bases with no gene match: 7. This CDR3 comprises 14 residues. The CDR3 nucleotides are TGTGCCAGGTCCTGGGACAGGGGCTACTATGGCTACACCTTC. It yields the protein CARSWDRGYYGYTF.

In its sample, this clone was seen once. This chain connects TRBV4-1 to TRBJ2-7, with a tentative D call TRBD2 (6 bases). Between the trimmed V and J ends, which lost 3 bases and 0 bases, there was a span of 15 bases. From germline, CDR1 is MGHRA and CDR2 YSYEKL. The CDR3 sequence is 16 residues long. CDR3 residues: CASSHPPGLSSYEQYF. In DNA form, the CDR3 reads TGCGCCAGCAGCCACCCTCCGGGACTGAGCTCCTACGAGCAGTACTTC.

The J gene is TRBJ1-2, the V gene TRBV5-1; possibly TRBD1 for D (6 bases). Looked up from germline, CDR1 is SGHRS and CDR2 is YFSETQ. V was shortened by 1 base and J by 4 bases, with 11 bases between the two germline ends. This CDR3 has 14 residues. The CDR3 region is CASSLTGQTYGYTF. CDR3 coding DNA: TGCGCCAGCAGCTTGACGGGACAAACCTATGGCTACACCTTC.

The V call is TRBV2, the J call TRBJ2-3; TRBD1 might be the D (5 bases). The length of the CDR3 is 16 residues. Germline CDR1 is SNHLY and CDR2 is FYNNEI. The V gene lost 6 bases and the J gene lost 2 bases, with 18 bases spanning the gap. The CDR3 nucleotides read TGTGCCAGCAGGGCTTCAGGGTTTAGAGCCACAGATACGCAGTATTTT. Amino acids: CASRASGFRATDTQYF. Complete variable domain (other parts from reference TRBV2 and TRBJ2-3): EPEVTQTPSHQVTQMGQEVILRCVPISNHLYFYWYRQILGQKVEFLVSFYNNEISEKSEIFDDQFSVERPDGSNFTLKIRSTKLEDSAMYFCASRASGFRATDTQYFGPGTRLTVL.

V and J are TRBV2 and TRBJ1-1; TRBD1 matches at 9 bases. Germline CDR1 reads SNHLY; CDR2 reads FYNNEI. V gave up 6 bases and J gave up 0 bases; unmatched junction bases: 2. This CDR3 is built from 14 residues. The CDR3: CASRGQGMNTEAFF. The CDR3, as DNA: TGTGCCAGCAGGGGACAGGGCATGAACACTGAAGCTTTCTTT.

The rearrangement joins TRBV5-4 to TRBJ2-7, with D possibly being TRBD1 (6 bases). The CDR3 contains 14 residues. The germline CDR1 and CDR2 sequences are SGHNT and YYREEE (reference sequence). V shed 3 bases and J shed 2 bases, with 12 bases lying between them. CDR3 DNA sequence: TGTGCCAGCAGCTACCCAGGGGACCCCTACGAGCAGTACTTC. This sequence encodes CASSYPGDPYEQYF.

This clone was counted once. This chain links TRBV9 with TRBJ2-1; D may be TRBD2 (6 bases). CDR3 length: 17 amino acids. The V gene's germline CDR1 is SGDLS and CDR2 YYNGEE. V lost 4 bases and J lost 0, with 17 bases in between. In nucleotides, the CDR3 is TGTGCCAGCAGCTCAGCCGGGGGAACTGGCTCCTACAATGAGCAGTTCTTC. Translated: CASSSAGGTGSYNEQFF. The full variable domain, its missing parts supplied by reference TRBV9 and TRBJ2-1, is DSGVTQTPKHLITATGQRVTLRCSPRSGDLSVYWYQQSLDQGLQFLIQYYNGEERAKGNILERFSAQQFPDLHSELNLSSLELGDSALYFCASSSAGGTGSYNEQFFGPGTRLTVL.